The present entry profiles one T cell receptor beta chain with its context. Its antigen is still unknown. CDR1 is KGHDR, CDR2 SFDVKD, per germline. CDR3 size: 15 residues. V was trimmed by 7 bases and J by 3 bases, leaving 14 bases between them. This record belongs to a study of CD8 T cells in ankylosing spondylitis. Findings and limits, study-wide: Roughly eight highly homologous variants made up a TCR beta motif, and this motif appeared characteristic of ankylosing spondylitis blood. Some of the motif variants had earlier been found in reactive arthritis patients' fluid and blood. Clones tied to disease were said to be significantly enriched in matched ankylosing spondylitis synovial fluid.

Quantitative molecular-barcoded 5'-RACE generated the TCR beta libraries. TCRdb reprocessed the 5' RACE reads with MiXCR, giving one entry per CDR3 protein. The sample holds just over 350,000 distinct CDR3 sequences, 20% seen once. The TCR sequence derives from a male donor with ankylosing spondylitis or in good health (not recorded which). Material for sequencing was blood, either unsorted or a sorted T cell fraction (not recorded which). This chain joins TRBV24-1 and TRBJ2-2; D gene ambiguous. In DNA form, the CDR3 reads TGTGCCACCAGCCCAGCCCGTAGGTACACCGGGGAGCTGTTTTTT. The encoded protein is CATSPARRYTGELFF.